This passage covers 12 T cell receptor beta chains from one sample sequenced in a study of T cell repertoires in cytomegalovirus infection. Their target antigens are unknown. TCRdb re-called the reads with MiXCR, one entry per CDR3 protein. Of about 890,000 distinct CDR3 sequences detected, approximately 33% appear once; the ten largest clones hold around an eighth. Sequenced material: cultured CD8+ T cells from PBMCs, taken from culture after CMV antigen stimulation. These receptors were obtained from a human donor in good health (CMV status not recorded). Some clones in this sample may be carry-over from other donors' samples.

In this sample, this clonotype turned up a few times. The J gene is TRBJ2-7, the V gene TRBV4-1; 8 nucleotides line up with TRBD2. CDR3 size: 15 residues. Losses at the gene ends were 1 base for V and 3 bases for J; bases not matched to a gene: 5. CDR1 is MGHRA, CDR2 YSYEKL, per germline. CDR3: CASSQVPGGGYEQYV. DNA of the CDR3: TGCGCCAGCAGCCAAGTACCCGGGGGGGGCTACGAGCAGTACGTC.

The chain uses TRBV4-3 and TRBJ1-1; D might be TRBD1 (5 bases). Germline loops: CDR1 LGHNA, CDR2 YSLEER. The CDR3 length is 15 residues. V lost 0 bases, J lost 1 base, and 9 bases lay in between. The DNA of the CDR3 is TGCGCCAGCAGCCAAGATGGGGACGGGAACACTGAAGCTTTCTTT. Its protein product is CASSQDGDGNTEAFF.

The V gene is TRBV11-2, the J gene TRBJ2-7; 8 positions agree with TRBD2. This CDR3 has 15 residues. Germline assignment: CDR1 SGHAT and CDR2 FQNNGV. V shed 4 bases, J shed 2 bases, and the junction held 7 bases outside the gene matches. CDR3 protein: CASSSDGGGPYEQYV. The CDR3 bases are TGTGCCAGCAGCTCGGACGGGGGGGGGCCCTACGAGCAGTACGTC.

This clonotype was picked up a small number of times. The V and J genes are TRBV12-3 or TRBV12-4 and TRBJ2-1; 8 bases are shared with TRBD2. The length of the CDR3 is 19 residues. The trim removed 5 bases at V and 0 bases at J, leaving 15 bases unmatched. CDR3 in amino acids: CASSRAGARRQSSYNEQFF. As DNA, the CDR3 is TGTGCCAGCAGTCGAGCGGGGGCGCGCCGACAGAGCTCCTACAATGAGCAGTTCTTC.

This clonotype was counted between two and nine times. This rearrangement joins TRBV6-6 to TRBJ2-2; 12 bases align to TRBD2. The CDR3 loop spans 17 amino acids. Germline V gene sequence: CDR1 MNHNY, CDR2 SVGAGI (reference sequence). After removal of 6 bases from V and 3 bases from J, the junction contained 8 bases not matched to a gene. The CDR3 bases are TGTGCCAGCAGCGGAACTAGCGGGGGGAGGTACACCGGGGAGCTGTTTTTT. It specifies CASSGTSGGRYTGELFF.

This clonotype was found a few times. The rearrangement uses TRBV12-3 or TRBV12-4 and TRBJ1-6; maybe TRBD1 (6 bases). Trimming pared 4 bases from V and 10 bases from J, leaving 14 bases between. CDR3 length: 14 amino acids. The CDR3 bases are TGTGCCAGCAGTTCGACAGGCCCGGGGTCACCCCTCCACTTT. Its protein product is CASSSTGPGSPLHF.

The rearrangement uses TRBV9 and TRBJ1-5; perhaps TRBD1 as D (6 bases). The germline CDR1 and CDR2 sequences are SGDLS and YYNGEE. The CDR3 has 13 amino acids. With 3 bases removed from V and 8 bases from J, the gap between germline ends came to 12 bases. CDR3 protein: CASSAEGGEPQHF. The CDR3 region has the DNA TGTGCCAGCAGCGCCGAAGGGGGGGAGCCCCAGCATTTT.

This clonotype was detected many times. This chain connects TRBV6-2 or TRBV6-3 to TRBJ1-2, with D hard to call. With 4 bases removed from V and 6 bases from J, the gap between germline ends came to 12 bases. This CDR3 spans 13 amino acids. Germline V gives CDR1 MNHEY, CDR2 SVGEGT. This CDR3 reads CASSLPSLDGYTF. The CDR3 coding sequence is TGTGCCAGCAGTTTGCCCTCCCTGGATGGCTACACCTTC.

This clonotype has just a few counts. The rearrangement links TRBV19 to TRBJ1-5; D is ambiguous. Germline CDR1 and CDR2: LNHDA and SQIVND (reference sequence). Between the trimmed V and J ends, which lost 3 bases and 6 bases, there was a span of 21 bases. There are 17 residues in the CDR3. This CDR3 reads CASSIVWASPLVQPQHF. CDR3 in DNA: TGTGCCAGTAGTATCGTCTGGGCCTCCCCCCTGGTTCAGCCCCAGCATTTT.

This clonotype has more than one count but fewer than ten. The rearrangement uses TRBV12-3 or TRBV12-4 and TRBJ2-5; 7 positions agree with TRBD1. The CDR3 is 14 residues long. With 1 base clipped from V and 4 bases from J, the junction kept 3 bases outside the gene matches. The CDR3 nucleotides read TGTGCCAGCAGTTTAGGCAACAGGGGAGAGACCCAGTACTTC. It yields the protein CASSLGNRGETQYF.

This clonotype has a handful of counts. This chain links TRBV29-1 with TRBJ1-2; the D gene is possibly TRBD1 (5 bases). The V end was cut by 6 bases, the J end by 3 bases, with 14 bases between. The CDR3 runs 13 residues. The germline V gene has CDR1 SQVTM and CDR2 ANQGSEA. CDR3 amino acids: CSVAGKSDYGYTF. In DNA form, the CDR3 reads TGCAGCGTCGCAGGGAAGAGCGACTATGGCTACACCTTC.

CDR3 amino acids: CASSLGQGIRGYTF. CDR3 sequence (DNA): TGTGCCAGCAGCCTTGGACAGGGGATACGAGGCTACACCTTC. The chain recombines TRBV14 with TRBJ1-2, with 9 bases identical to TRBD1. V trimming: 4 bases; J trimming: 8 bases; junction bases outside the gene matches: 8. Germline V gene sequence: CDR1 SGHDN, CDR2 FVKESK. The length of the CDR3 is 14 residues.